Following are 2 T cell receptor beta chains from one sample sequenced in a study of blood T cell repertoires in COVID-19. This table comes from immunoSEQ multiplex PCR, and its TCRdb copy is limited to in-frame clones, with some not included. The table records about 250,000 clones, approximately 85% of them present only once. Sequenced input: PBMCs or T cells enriched from blood (not recorded which). The origin of the receptors is a woman aged 45-60 years with acute COVID-19.

This chain joins TRBV11-1 and TRBJ1-1, with a tentative D call TRBD1 (6 bases). The germline V gene encodes CDR1 SGHAT and CDR2 FQDESV (reference sequence). The CDR3 runs 14 residues. Trimming cost V 7 bases and J 6 bases, with 18 bases left between them. The chain's CDR3 is CASMLNRDRAEAFF. For the CDR3, the DNA is TGTGCCAGCATGCTAAACAGGGATCGGGCTGAAGCTTTCTTT.

V is TRBV19 and J is TRBJ2-7, with D hard to call. Trimming cost V 1 base and J 3 bases, with 4 bases left between them. Germline assignment: CDR1 LNHDA and CDR2 SQIVND (reference sequence). The CDR3 totals 12 residues. The chain's CDR3 is CASSIGGYEQYF. CDR3 nucleotides: TGTGCCAGTAGTATAGGCGGCTACGAGCAGTACTTC.